This is a list of T cell receptor delta chains from one sample in a study of gamma-delta chains in newborns, infants, children. TCRdb reprocessed the reads through CATT. The data hold some 10,000 delta-chain clones, with about 9% observed a single time. Material: blood. Source of these receptors: a child who was a newborn, infant or young child, either healthy, febrile or measles-vaccinated (not recorded which). CDR3s include the opening cysteine and the closing phenylalanine or tryptophan. Each record gives: V gene, J gene, clone size, D gene, CDR3 protein, CDR3 DNA. The D gene is left open where the match is weak. Rows may omit the clone size; those that give it use once, few, many or a size class.

TRDV2	TRDJ3	NA	NA	CACDTVVGSWDTRQMFF	TGTGCCTGTGACACCGTTGTGGGCTCCTGGGACACCCGACAGATGTTTTTC
TRDV2	TRDJ1	few	NA	CACDTVPWGSFSDKLIF	TGTGCCTGTGACACCGTACCCTGGGGCAGTTTCTCCGATAAACTCATCTTT
TRDV2	TRDJ1	few	TRDD3	CACDTHFTGGYESTDKLIF	TGTGCCTGTGACACCCATTTTACTGGGGGATACGAAAGTACCGATAAACTCATCTTT
TRDV2	TRDJ3	NA	TRDD3	CACDRVLGVSSWDTRQMFF	TGTGCCTGTGACAGAGTACTGGGGGTTTCCTCCTGGGACACCCGACAGATGTTTTTC
TRDV2	TRDJ1	NA	NA	CACDSVSAGGTDKLIF	TGTGCCTGTGACTCTGTGTCCGCAGGGGGGACCGATAAACTCATCTTT
TRDV2	TRDJ1	medium-sized	TRDD3	CACDSLLGDTNTDKLIF	TGTGCCTGTGACTCATTACTGGGGGATACGAACACCGATAAACTCATCTTT
TRDV2	TRDJ3	few	TRDD3	CACDTAPAGSGGYSSWDTRQMFF	TGTGCCTGTGACACCGCTCCGGCTGGCTCCGGGGGATACAGCTCCTGGGACACCCGACAGATGTTTTTC
TRDV2	TRDJ1	few	TRDD3	CACDTVESSEAEGIVKTDKLIF	TGTGCCTGTGACACCGTTGAATCTTCTGAGGCTGAGGGGATAGTGAAAACCGATAAACTCATCTTT
TRDV2	TRDJ3	few	TRDD3	CACDPTLGDRSWDTRQMFF	TGTGCCTGTGACCCTACGCTGGGGGATAGGTCCTGGGACACCCGACAGATGTTTTTC
TRDV1	TRDJ1	NA	NA	CALGDTFLPGRTGGYTDKLIF	TGTGCTCTTGGGGATACCTTCCTACCGGGCCGTACTGGGGGATACACCGATAAACTCATCTTT
TRDV2	TRDJ2	few	TRDD3	CACDPLTGGSYLTAQLFF	TGTGCCTGTGACCCACTTACTGGGGGATCCTATTTGACAGCACAACTCTTCTTT
TRDV2	TRDJ3	NA	NA	CACDPVSWSRDTRQMFF	TGTGCCTGTGACCCCGTGTCTTGGAGCCGGGACACCCGACAGATGTTTTTC
TRDV2	TRDJ1	few	NA	CACDRVSGRGKLIF	TGTGCCTGTGACCGGGTCTCCGGAAGGGGTAAACTCATCTTT
TRDV2	TRDJ2	NA	TRDD3	CACDTVLTGGYALTAQLFF	TGTGCCTGTGACACGGTCCTTACTGGGGGATACGCTTTGACAGCACAACTCTTCTTT
TRDV2	TRDJ1	NA	TRDD3	CACDLLGDSRTDKLIF	TGTGCCTGTGACTTACTGGGGGATAGTAGGACCGATAAACTCATCTTT
TRDV2	TRDJ1	medium-sized	TRDD3	CACDALLGVYTDKLIF	TGTGCCTGTGACGCCCTACTGGGGGTTTACACCGATAAACTCATCTTT
TRDV2	TRDJ3	NA	NA	CACDTLISTWDTRQMFF	TGTGCCTGTGACACCTTGATTAGCACCTGGGACACCCGACAGATGTTTTTC
TRDV2	TRDJ1	few	TRDD3	CACDVLGGPYTDKLIF	TGTGCCTGTGACGTACTGGGGGGTCCGTACACCGATAAACTCATCTTT
TRDV2	TRDJ1	medium-sized	TRDD3	CACDAISGGYTDKLIF	TGTGCCTGTGACGCAATCAGTGGGGGATACACCGATAAACTCATCTTT
TRDV2	TRDJ1	few	TRDD3	CACAELDWGIRTDKLIF	TGTGCCTGTGCGGAATTAGACTGGGGGATACGGACCGATAAACTCATCTTT
TRDV2	TRDJ3	few	TRDD3	CACDSILGVSWDTRQMFF	TGTGCCTGTGACTCAATACTGGGGGTCTCCTGGGACACCCGACAGATGTTTTTC
TRDV2	TRDJ1	medium-sized	NA	CACDPLGVGDKLIF	TGTGCCTGTGACCCCCTGGGAGTTGGCGATAAACTCATCTTT
TRDV1	TRDJ1	NA	NA	CALGDLSPPPFYTDKLIF	TGTGCTCTTGGGGATCTTTCCCCTCCGCCCTTTTACACCGATAAACTCATCTTT
TRDV1	TRDJ1	NA	NA	CALGESSAFPKIPGELTDKLIF	TGTGCTCTTGGGGAATCCTCGGCCTTCCCAAAAATCCCTGGGGAACTAACCGATAAACTCATCTTT
TRDV2	TRDJ1	few	NA	CACDTVSLRADKLIF	TGTGCCTGTGACACCGTCTCATTAAGGGCCGATAAACTCATCTTT
TRAV29/DV5	TRDJ1	few	TRDD3	CAATEPSSYWGIRSDKLIF	TGTGCAGCAACCGAGCCTTCTTCGTACTGGGGGATAAGGTCCGATAAACTCATCTTT
TRDV2	TRDJ3	NA	TRDD3	CACDELDTGGTSSWDTRQMFF	TGTGCCTGTGACGAACTTGATACTGGGGGAACGAGCTCCTGGGACACCCGACAGATGTTTTTC
TRAV29/DV5	TRDJ1	NA	TRDD3	CAARNYSGGPKLIF	TGTGCAGCAAGAAACTATTCTGGGGGACCAAAACTCATCTTT
TRDV2	TRDJ3	NA	NA	CACDPVDKKSWDTRQMFF	TGTGCCTGTGACCCGGTGGATAAGAAGTCCTGGGACACCCGACAGATGTTTTTC
TRDV2	TRDJ3	NA	TRDD3	CACDTLGDKWSWDTRQMFF	TGTGCCTGTGACACCCTGGGGGATAAATGGTCCTGGGACACCCGACAGATGTTTTTC
TRDV2	TRDJ1	medium-sized	TRDD3	CACDPAGDPLRTDKLIF	TGTGCCTGTGACCCCGCGGGGGATCCTCTACGAACCGATAAACTCATCTTT
TRDV2	TRDJ3	few	TRDD3	CACDVTGGYATRSWDTRQMFF	TGTGCCTGTGACGTTACTGGGGGATACGCTACTCGGTCCTGGGACACCCGACAGATGTTTTTC
TRDV2	TRDJ3	few	NA	CACVPILGTWDTRQMFF	TGTGCCTGTGTCCCCATACTGGGTACCTGGGACACCCGACAGATGTTTTTC
TRDV2	TRDJ1	NA	TRDD3	CACDTVLGDADSDKLIF	TGTGCCTGTGACACCGTACTGGGGGATGCCGACTCCGATAAACTCATCTTT
TRDV2	TRDJ3	NA	TRDD3	CACDSTGGSRDWDTRQVFF	TGTGCCTGTGACAGTACTGGGGGATCGCGCGACTGGGACACCCGACAGGTGTTTTTC
TRDV2	TRDJ3	few	TRDD3	CACDTSPTGGLSSWDTRQMFF	TGTGCCTGTGACACCTCTCCTACTGGGGGGTTGAGCTCCTGGGACACCCGACAGATGTTTTTC
TRDV2	TRDJ3	few	TRDD3	CACDTVLGERSWDTRQMFF	TGTGCCTGTGACACCGTACTGGGGGAACGGTCCTGGGACACCCGACAGATGTTTTTC
TRDV2	TRDJ3	few	TRDD3	CACDTVAGGCSWDTRQMFF	TGTGCCTGTGACACTGTCGCTGGGGGGTGCTCCTGGGACACCCGACAGATGTTTTTC
TRDV2	TRDJ3	few	NA	CACDTVLGRSWDTRQMFF	TGTGCCTGTGACACCGTCCTGGGTCGCTCCTGGGACACCCGACAGATGTTTTTC
TRDV2	TRDJ2	medium-sized	TRDD3	CACDTILGDTLTAQLFF	TGTGCCTGTGACACAATACTGGGGGATACTTTGACAGCACAACTCTTCTTT